Listed here are 9 T cell receptor beta chains from one sample, sequenced in a study of blood T cell repertoires in COVID-19. Repertoires were generated with immunoSEQ multiplex PCR, while TCRdb's copy carries only in-frame clones and drops some. This table holds over 45,000 clones, around 79% found once. The material sequenced was peripheral blood. The receptors were sampled from a human donor with active or convalescent COVID-19. The donor label of this sample is uncertain.

This clone has a single count. V gene TRBV11-2 combines with J gene TRBJ2-1; 8 positions agree with TRBD2. The CDR3 has 12 residues. Germline V lookup: CDR1 SGHAT, CDR2 FQNNGV. Trimming at V came to 5 bases and at J to 15 bases, leaving 9 bases not matched to a gene. This CDR3 reads CASSPPGLGGFF. CDR3 sequence (DNA): TGTGCCAGCAGCCCCCCGGGACTAGGTGGGTTCTTC. The full variable domain, its missing parts supplied by reference TRBV11-2 and TRBJ2-1, is EAGVAQSPRYKIIEKRQSVAFWCNPISGHATLYWYQQILGQGPKLLIQFQNNGVVDDSQLPKDRFSAERLKGVDSTLKIQPAKLEDSAVYLCASSPPGLGGFFGPGTRLTVL.

The chain is built from TRBV5-4 and TRBJ2-1, with 11 bases fitting TRBD1. Trimming removed 1 base from V and 8 bases from J; junction bases left unmatched: 5. CDR1 and CDR2 from the germline V gene are SGHNT and YYREEE (reference sequence). This CDR3 is 15 amino acids long. DNA of the CDR3: TGTGCCAGCAGCTTGTCCGGGACAGGGGGGCATGAGCAGTTCTTC. Translation: CASSLSGTGGHEQFF.

The rearrangement uses TRBV9 and TRBJ2-2; TRBD1 might be the D (6 bases). Germline V gene lookup returns CDR1 SGDLS and CDR2 YYNGEE. Trimming cost V 4 bases and J 6 bases, with 16 bases left between them. The CDR3 length is 15 residues. The CDR3 sequence is CASSLGHSGAGELFF. CDR3 bases: TGTGCCAGCAGCCTGGGACACTCTGGCGCCGGGGAGCTGTTTTTT. The complete variable domain, with remaining parts taken from reference TRBV9 and TRBJ2-2, reads DSGVTQTPKHLITATGQRVTLRCSPRSGDLSVYWYQQSLDQGLQFLIQYYNGEERAKGNILERFSAQQFPDLHSELNLSSLELGDSALYFCASSLGHSGAGELFFGEGSRLTVL.

This clone was detected only once. The V and J genes are TRBV19 and TRBJ1-5; the D gene is possibly TRBD1 (6 bases). With 5 bases removed from V and 12 bases from J, the gap between germline ends came to 20 bases. The CDR3 runs 14 residues. Germline V lookup: CDR1 LNHDA, CDR2 SQIVND (reference sequence). The CDR3 nucleotides are TGTGCCAGTAGTCCTCCGGGACACCTCTTCCACCAGCATTTT. Translation gives CASSPPGHLFHQHF.

The J gene is TRBJ2-1, the V gene TRBV7-3; D is perhaps TRBD2 (5 bases). Trimming took off 5 bases at V and 3 bases at J, with 11 bases between the two ends. The CDR3 has 14 amino acids. CDR1 is SGHTA, CDR2 FQGTGA, per germline. The CDR3 region has the DNA TGTGCCAGCAGCGTAGGAGGTAGCTACAATGAGCAGTTCTTC. Amino acids: CASSVGGSYNEQFF.

This clone was observed a handful of times. V usage is TRBV30 and J usage is TRBJ2-2; 7 nucleotides agree with TRBD2. Looked up from germline, CDR1 is GTSNPN and CDR2 is SVGIG (reference sequence). This CDR3 has 17 residues. V shed 5 bases, J shed 7 bases, and the junction held 19 bases outside the gene matches. The CDR3: CAWGRKGLAGADGELFF. CDR3 coding DNA: TGTGCCTGGGGAAGGAAGGGGCTCGCGGGAGCAGACGGGGAGCTGTTTTTT.

J is TRBJ1-1 and V is TRBV12-5, with D unclear. V gave up 1 base and J gave up 9 bases, with 9 bases separating them. Germline V gives CDR1 LGHNT, CDR2 FRNRAP. The CDR3 is made up of 12 amino acids. The CDR3 bases are TGTGCTAGTGGTTTGGGACAAGGTAAAGCTTTCTTT. As protein: CASGLGQGKAFF.

The genes are TRBV24-1 and TRBJ2-2, with 8 bases that match TRBD2. The CDR3 covers 16 residues. Germline-derived CDR1 and CDR2 are KGHDR and SFDVKD. The V segment lost 7 bases and the J segment 5 bases; nucleotides outside the gene matches: 11. CDR3 in amino acids: CATRSSGSGGTGELFF. CDR3 DNA: TGTGCCACCAGGTCGAGCGGGAGTGGGGGTACCGGGGAGCTGTTTTTT.

The DNA for the CDR3 is TGTGCCAGCAGCGCCAATCCGGGCGTGGGACTGCCCTCTGGAAACACCATATATTTT. This sequence encodes CASSANPGVGLPSGNTIYF. The chain recombines TRBV9 with TRBJ1-3; a weak D match, TRBD1 (5 bases). CDR1 and CDR2 from the germline V gene are SGDLS and YYNGEE. This CDR3 is 19 amino acids long. V lost 3 bases and J lost 0, with 22 bases in between.